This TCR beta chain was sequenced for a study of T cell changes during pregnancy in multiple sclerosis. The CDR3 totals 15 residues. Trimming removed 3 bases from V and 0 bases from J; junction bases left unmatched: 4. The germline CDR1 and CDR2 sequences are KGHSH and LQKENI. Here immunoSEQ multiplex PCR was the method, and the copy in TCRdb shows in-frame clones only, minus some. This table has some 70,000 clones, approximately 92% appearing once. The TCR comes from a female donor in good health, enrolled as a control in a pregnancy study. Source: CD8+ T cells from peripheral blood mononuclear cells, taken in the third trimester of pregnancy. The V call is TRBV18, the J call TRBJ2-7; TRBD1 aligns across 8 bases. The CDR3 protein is CASSPGQDISYEQYF. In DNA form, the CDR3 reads TGTGCCAGCTCACCGGGACAGGATATCTCCTACGAGCAGTACTTC.